This T cell receptor (beta chain) stems from a study of T cell repertoires in cytomegalovirus infection. For the study at large: Both recently identified HLA-C-restricted and well-studied HLA-B-restricted CMV epitopes were used in the study. CMV infection plus the matching HLA type was flagged by public TCR beta signatures. General observations from the study: Dominant in the ex vivo response were TCR beta clonotypes restricted by HLA-C and specific for CMV. Cumulated frequencies of public TCR beta families served to identify carriers of CMV plus the relevant HLA.

Each CDR3 protein is one row after TCRdb ran MiXCR on the reads. Here the sample spans about 920,000 distinct CDR3 sequences, 31% being singletons. Comment on this clonotype: Its matching antigen is unknown. A read error is possible here, since a much larger clone lies one base away.

The CDR3 consists of 16 residues. The V gene's germline CDR1 is MNHNY and CDR2 SVGAGI (reference sequence). The sequences come from cultured CD8+ T cells from PBMCs, collected from culture after CMV antigen stimulation. The TCR sequence derives from a human donor in good health (CMV status not recorded). Some clones in this sample may be carry-over from other donors' samples. The chain joins TRBV6-6 to TRBJ2-3; 12 bases are a match to TRBD2. The CDR3 spells CAGSPGLAGFTDTQYF. The DNA for the CDR3 is TGTGCCGGCAGTCCCGGACTAGCGGGGTTCACAGATACGCAGTATTTT.